One and the same sample provided the 31 T cell receptor beta chains below, sequenced in a study of blood T cell repertoires in COVID-19. The table came from immunoSEQ multiplex PCR; TCRdb's copy has only in-frame clones and leaves some out. The sample lists over 350,000 clones, nearly 90% occurring once. The sample was PBMCs or T cells enriched from blood (not recorded which). The receptors here all came from a woman between 18 and 29 years old with acute COVID-19.

The chain couples TRBV27 to TRBJ2-7; unclear D gene. Trimming removed 6 bases from V and 0 bases from J, with 9 bases in between. The length of the CDR3 is 13 residues. Germline CDR1 and CDR2: MNHEY and SMNVEV (reference sequence). The DNA for the CDR3 is TGTGCCAGCAGCGATGCGAGCTCCTACGAGCAGTACTTC. This sequence encodes CASSDASSYEQYF.

This chain links TRBV18 with TRBJ2-2; possibly TRBD1 for D (6 bases). The CDR3 spans 16 residues. In germline, CDR1 is KGHSH, CDR2 LQKENI. V was shortened by 0 bases and J by 2 bases, with 10 bases between the two germline ends. CDR3 sequence reads: CASSPPPDSNTGELFF. The CDR3 bases are TGTGCCAGCTCACCACCGCCGGACAGTAACACCGGGGAGCTGTTTTTT.

The V call is TRBV7-2, the J call TRBJ2-1; 12 nucleotides match TRBD2. The ends lost 6 bases at V and 0 bases at J; junction bases unmatched: 6. The CDR3 extends over 17 amino acids. Germline V gene sequence: CDR1 SGHTA, CDR2 FQGNSA. The CDR3 coding sequence is TGTGCCAGCAGACCGGGACTAGCGGGCGGCTCCTACAATGAGCAGTTCTTC. As protein: CASRPGLAGGSYNEQFF.

This chain uses TRBV7-9 with TRBJ2-5; D is unresolved. Germline V CDR1 and CDR2: SEHNR, FQNEAQ (reference sequence). V shed 4 bases and J shed 5 bases, with 14 bases lying between them. This CDR3 region has 14 residues. CDR3 sequence: CASSSVGFVETQYF. CDR3 DNA sequence: TGTGCCAGCAGCTCGGTGGGCTTCGTGGAGACCCAGTACTTC. The full variable domain, its missing parts supplied by reference TRBV7-9 and TRBJ2-5, is DTGVSQNPRHKITKRGQNVTFRCDPISEHNRLYWYRQTLGQGPEFLTYFQNEAQLEKSRLLSDRFSAERPKGSFSTLEIQRTEQGDSAMYLCASSSVGFVETQYFGPGTRLLVL.

Notes on this clone: Other DNA sequences in the sample encode the same CDR3. The chain employs TRBV18 and TRBJ2-5; 7 bases match TRBD1. This CDR3 spans 15 amino acids. Per germline, CDR1 KGHSH and CDR2 LQKENI. With 2 bases clipped from V and 2 bases from J, the junction kept 5 bases outside the gene matches. This chain's CDR3 is CASSPRAGGQETQYF. CDR3 bases: TGTGCCAGCTCACCAAGGGCAGGGGGACAAGAGACCCAGTACTTC.

The rearrangement joins TRBV11-3 to TRBJ2-7, with D possibly matching TRBD2 (6 bases). CDR3 size: 14 residues. Germline V lookup: CDR1 SGHNT, CDR2 YENEEA. V lost 5 bases, J lost 3 bases, and 14 bases lay in between. The CDR3 region is CASSNTGTHYEQYF. Written as DNA, the CDR3 is TGTGCCAGCAGCAACACCGGGACTCACTACGAGCAGTACTTC.

This clone was seen a few times. The V call is TRBV4-2, the J call TRBJ2-7; 7 nucleotides align to TRBD1. Per germline, CDR1 LGHNA and CDR2 YNFKEQ. The CDR3 covers 16 residues. J was trimmed by 0 bases and V by 3 bases; bases with no gene match: 8. CDR3 protein: CASSHEGASSSYEQYF. The CDR3 DNA reads as TGTGCCAGCAGCCATGAGGGGGCGTCGAGCTCCTACGAGCAGTACTTC.

This chain connects TRBV28 to TRBJ2-7; the match to TRBD1 covers 11 bases. Per the germline V gene, CDR1 is MDHEN and CDR2 is SYDVKM. This CDR3 is 18 amino acids long. V was pared by 5 bases and J by 2 bases, with 14 bases of the junction left unmatched. In DNA, the CDR3 is TGTGCCAGCAGTCAACGGGACAGGGGGACTAGGAAGCCCTACGAGCAGTACTTC. Translated: CASSQRDRGTRKPYEQYF. The entire variable domain, with the rest obtained from reference TRBV28 and TRBJ2-7, is as follows: DVKVTQSSRYLVKRTGEKVFLECVQDMDHENMFWYRQDPGLGLRLIYFSYDVKMKEKGDIPEGYSVSREKKERFSLILESASTNQTSMYLCASSQRDRGTRKPYEQYFGPGTRLTVT.

The V and J genes are TRBV5-4 and TRBJ2-7; 8 nucleotides match TRBD2. The CDR3 runs 15 residues. V was pared by 4 bases and J by 5 bases, with 11 bases of the junction left unmatched. Per germline, CDR1 SGHNT and CDR2 YYREEE (reference sequence). The CDR3 protein is CASSGVSGRRNEQYF. In nucleotides, the CDR3 is TGTGCCAGCAGCGGCGTGAGCGGGAGAAGGAACGAGCAGTACTTC. Based on the CDR3 plus reference TRBV5-4 and TRBJ2-7, the full variable domain is ETGVTQSPTHLIKTRGQQVTLRCSSQSGHNTVSWYQQALGQGPQFIFQYYREEENGRGNFPPRFSGLQFPNYSSELNVNALELDDSALYLCASSGVSGRRNEQYFGPGTRLTVT.

The chain uses TRBV30 and TRBJ1-1; D uncertain. The germline CDR1 and CDR2 sequences are GTSNPN and SVGIG (reference sequence). The CDR3 covers 13 residues. V was cut by 5 bases and J by 0 bases, with 10 bases left in between. In DNA form, the CDR3 reads TGTGCCTGGGAAAACGGTTTGAACACTGAAGCTTTCTTT. Encoded protein: CAWENGLNTEAFF.

The gene calls are TRBV5-4 and TRBJ2-1; 11 bases are a match to TRBD1. The junction had 11 bases not matched to a gene; V was cut back by 4 bases and J by 5 bases. There are 17 residues in the CDR3. Germline CDR1 is SGHNT and CDR2 is YYREEE (reference sequence). The CDR3 here is CASSPIYPGQGDNEQFF. CDR3 nucleotide sequence: TGTGCCAGCAGCCCGATTTACCCGGGACAGGGGGACAATGAGCAGTTCTTC. Full variable domain (outside the CDR3, taken from reference TRBV5-4 and TRBJ2-1): ETGVTQSPTHLIKTRGQQVTLRCSSQSGHNTVSWYQQALGQGPQFIFQYYREEENGRGNFPPRFSGLQFPNYSSELNVNALELDDSALYLCASSPIYPGQGDNEQFFGPGTRLTVL.

The chain couples TRBV12-5 to TRBJ1-2; 8 bases match TRBD1. With V trimmed by 6 bases and J by 6 bases, 6 bases remained unmatched. The V gene's germline CDR1 is LGHNT and CDR2 FRNRAP. The CDR3 runs to 13 residues. The CDR3 spells CASGSGTGHGYTF. In nucleotides, the CDR3 is TGTGCTAGTGGATCCGGGACAGGCCATGGCTACACCTTC. Combining the CDR3 with reference TRBV12-5 and TRBJ1-2 gives the whole variable domain DARVTQTPRHKVTEMGQEVTMRCQPILGHNTVFWYRQTMMQGLELLAYFRNRAPLDDSGMPKDRFSAEMPDATLATLKIQPSEPRDSAVYFCASGSGTGHGYTFGSGTRLTVV.

The chain has TRBV20-1 and TRBJ1-2; D is uncertain. CDR1 is DFQATT and CDR2 is SNEGSKA in the germline V gene (reference sequence). This CDR3 is 11 amino acids long. The V gene lost 5 bases and the J gene lost 4 bases, with 8 bases spanning the gap. The CDR3 loop reads CSAPSGYGYTF. CDR3 coding DNA: TGCAGTGCTCCATCGGGCTATGGCTACACCTTC.

V gene TRBV15 combines with J gene TRBJ1-5; 7 positions agree with TRBD1. CDR3 size: 14 residues. Germline-derived CDR1 and CDR2 are LNHNV and YYDKDF (reference sequence). J was trimmed by 4 bases and V by 6 bases; bases with no gene match: 6. The CDR3 coding sequence is TGTGCCACCAGGACCGGACAGGAGAATCAGCCCCAGCATTTT. Protein product: CATRTGQENQPQHF.

The chain recombines TRBV7-9 with TRBJ1-2; D gene unclear. Trimming removed 5 bases from V and 5 bases from J, with 12 bases in between. This CDR3 is built from 13 residues. The germline V gene encodes CDR1 SEHNR and CDR2 FQNEAQ (reference sequence). The CDR3 loop reads CASSGSGPYGYTF. DNA for the CDR3: TGTGCCAGCAGCGGATCAGGCCCTTATGGCTACACCTTC.

This chain connects TRBV12-3 or TRBV12-4 to TRBJ2-3, with TRBD2 identical over 7 bases. CDR3 length: 13 amino acids. The V and J ends lost 8 bases and 4 bases, in that order; junction bases with no gene match: 6. CDR3 loop: CASRPAGADTQYF. In DNA, the CDR3 is TGTGCCAGCCGCCCCGCGGGGGCAGATACGCAGTATTTT.

CDR3 residues: CASSLGSGSSNQPQHF. The DNA of the CDR3 is TGTGCCAGCAGCTTAGGAAGCGGAAGTTCGAATCAGCCCCAGCATTTT. This chain links TRBV7-9 with TRBJ1-5; D remains unclear. The CDR3 sequence is 16 residues long. Germline CDR1 and CDR2: SEHNR and FQNEAQ (reference sequence). With 1 base removed from V and 4 bases from J, the gap between germline ends came to 14 bases.

This chain links TRBV29-1 with TRBJ2-1; weak D call: TRBD2 (6 bases). The CDR3 loop spans 15 amino acids. Germline V gene data show CDR1 as SQVTM and CDR2 as ANQGSEA. Trimming pared 5 bases from V and 2 bases from J, leaving 16 bases between. CDR3 bases: TGCAGCGTTCCTAGCCGGGGAGGAACCTACAATGAGCAGTTCTTC. This encodes CSVPSRGGTYNEQFF.

The V call is TRBV6-5, the J call TRBJ2-7; 8 nucleotides align to TRBD1. V lost 7 bases, J lost 1 base, and 9 bases stayed unmatched. Germline CDR1 reads MNHEY; CDR2 reads SVGAGI. There are 15 residues in the CDR3. This chain's CDR3 is CASKLQDRGSYEQYF. For the CDR3, the DNA is TGTGCCAGCAAGCTCCAAGACAGGGGATCCTACGAGCAGTACTTC.

This chain links TRBV10-1 with TRBJ2-5; TRBD1 is a possible D gene (6 bases). The CDR3 extends over 14 amino acids. Trimming took off 9 bases at V and 2 bases at J, with 16 bases between the two ends. Germline loops: CDR1 WNHNN, CDR2 SYGVQD (reference sequence). The CDR3 bases are TGCGCCAGTTCCTCTACAGGGATACAAGAGACCCAGTACTTC. Its protein product is CASSSTGIQETQYF.

This clone was seen a handful of times. This chain joins TRBV30 and TRBJ2-7; a weak D match, TRBD1 (7 bases). V lost 2 bases to trimming and J lost 2 bases, with 16 bases between them. Germline lookup yields CDR1 GTSNPN and CDR2 SVGIG (reference sequence). This CDR3 has 15 residues. CDR3 DNA: TGTGCCTGGAGTCCCCGGAGGGGGCAACCCTACGAGCAGTACTTC. This codes for CAWSPRRGQPYEQYF. Using reference TRBV30 and TRBJ2-7 for the parts outside the CDR3, the full variable domain is SQTIHQWPATLVQPVGSPLSLECTVEGTSNPNLYWYRQAAGRGLQLLFYSVGIGQISSEVPQNLSASRPQDRQFILSSKKLLLSDSGFYLCAWSPRRGQPYEQYFGPGTRLTVT.

As regards this clone: This sample also contains other DNA sequences that code for the same CDR3. The genes are TRBV28 and TRBJ1-5; no clear D gene. The CDR3 is 14 amino acids. V was trimmed by 3 bases and J by 0 bases, leaving 6 bases between them. Germline V gives CDR1 MDHEN, CDR2 SYDVKM. The CDR3 sequence is CASSLSGSNQPQHF. CDR3 coding DNA: TGTGCCAGCAGTTTGTCCGGTAGCAATCAGCCCCAGCATTTT.

The chain combines TRBV6-4 with TRBJ1-4; no clear D. The CDR3 consists of 18 residues. Per germline, CDR1 MRHNA and CDR2 SNTAGT. V was clipped by 0 bases and J by 8 bases, with 22 bases between them. The CDR3 coding sequence is TGTGCCAGCAGTGACTCGCCGCCACGACACCAGTTATACGAAAAACTGTTTTTT. This translates into CASSDSPPRHQLYEKLFF.

The chain is built from TRBV4-3 and TRBJ2-7, with TRBD1 identical over 9 bases. Losses at the gene ends were 1 base for V and 6 bases for J; bases not matched to a gene: 10. The CDR3 contains 16 residues. Germline V gives CDR1 LGHNA, CDR2 YSLEER. This CDR3 is CASSQARTGVRGEQYF. In nucleotides, the CDR3 is TGCGCCAGCAGCCAAGCCAGGACAGGGGTCCGAGGCGAGCAGTACTTC.

The V gene is TRBV7-9, the J gene TRBJ2-1; 13 bases are shared with TRBD2. CDR3 length equals 16 residues. Germline CDR1 SEHNR, CDR2 FQNEAQ (reference sequence). Germline trimming cut 5 bases from V and 8 bases from J; bases unmatched to any gene: 9. The CDR3 DNA reads as TGTGCCAGCAGCGGCCGGACTAGCGGGAGTTTATATGAGCAGTTCTTC. As protein: CASSGRTSGSLYEQFF.

CDR3 sequence: CASSPTGVEAFF. CDR3 bases: TGTGCCAGCTCACCCACAGGGGTTGAGGCTTTCTTT. This chain uses TRBV18 with TRBJ1-1; TRBD1 matches at 7 bases. The germline gives CDR1 KGHSH, CDR2 LQKENI. This CDR3 has 12 amino acids. Germline trimming cut 3 bases from V and 11 bases from J; bases unmatched to any gene: 6.

V gene TRBV13 combines with J gene TRBJ2-1; D is possibly TRBD2 (6 bases). The germline CDR1 and CDR2 sequences are PRHDT and FYEKMQ (reference sequence). Trimming removed 0 bases from V and 8 bases from J, with 14 bases in between. This CDR3 comprises 15 residues. The CDR3 reads CASSLGTRRRDEQFF. CDR3 nucleotide sequence: TGTGCCAGCAGCTTAGGGACTAGGCGGCGCGATGAGCAGTTCTTC. Variable domain in full (rest from reference TRBV13 and TRBJ2-1): AAGVIQSPRHLIKEKRETATLKCYPIPRHDTVYWYQQGPGQDPQFLISFYEKMQSDKGSIPDRFSAQQFSDYHSELNMSSLELGDSALYFCASSLGTRRRDEQFFGPGTRLTVL.

This chain connects TRBV15 to TRBJ1-2; maybe TRBD1 (6 bases). Germline V gives CDR1 LNHNV, CDR2 YYDKDF (reference sequence). CDR3 length: 13 residues. Trimming shortened V by 1 base and J by 8 bases, and 11 bases separated the two germline ends. The CDR3 DNA reads TGTGCCACCAGCAGAGTAGGGACACCCGGCTACACCTTC. Translation gives CATSRVGTPGYTF.

This clone was recorded once. The chain employs TRBV4-3 and TRBJ2-2; D possibly corresponds to TRBD1 (5 bases). The germline V and J ends were trimmed by 2 bases and 5 bases, with 9 bases remaining between them. The V gene's germline CDR1 is LGHNA and CDR2 YSLEER. This CDR3 region has 14 residues. CDR3 in DNA: TGCGCCAGCAGCCAATTCAGGGAAACCGGGGAGCTGTTTTTT. This gives the protein CASSQFRETGELFF.

V gene TRBV12-3 or TRBV12-4 combines with J gene TRBJ2-3, with D possibly matching TRBD1 (6 bases). The CDR3 is made up of 13 amino acids. V was clipped by 5 bases and J by 6 bases, with 12 bases between them. The CDR3 protein is CASSPTGRDTQYF. In nucleotides, the CDR3 is TGTGCCAGCAGTCCCACAGGGCGGGATACGCAGTATTTT.

The genes are TRBV4-3 and TRBJ1-5; D unclear. CDR1 and CDR2 (germline): LGHNA, YSLEER. The CDR3 is 12 residues long. V lost 2 bases and J lost 6, with 5 bases in between. The CDR3 spells CASSQTSQPQHF. CDR3 coding DNA: TGCGCCAGCAGCCAAACGAGTCAGCCCCAGCATTTT.